The 9 T cell receptor beta chains below were found in one sample sequenced in a study of CD8+CD57+ T cells in acquired aplastic anemia. CD8+CD57+ cell expansion, shown by flow cytometry, had occurred in the patients selected for sequencing. For CDR3 and TCR beta VDJ profiling, genomic DNA was the template used. TCRdb re-called the reads through MiXCR, storing one row per CDR3 protein. The table includes about 250,000 distinct CDR3 sequences, around half detected once. The sequencing input was sorted CD4+, CD8+, or CD8+CD57+ T cells (not recorded which) from PBMCs. These receptors originate from a human donor with aplastic anemia.

This clonotype was recorded only once. This chain uses TRBV2 with TRBJ1-1; 11 bases map to TRBD1. Germline V CDR1 and CDR2: SNHLY, FYNNEI. The CDR3 runs to 14 residues. V dropped 6 bases and J dropped 10; count of bases not matched to a gene: 10. CDR3 sequence reads: CASSGQGAQGLAFF. In DNA form, the CDR3 reads TGTGCCAGCAGCGGACAGGGGGCGCAGGGTCTAGCTTTCTTT.

The V gene is TRBV6-2 or TRBV6-3, the J gene TRBJ1-5, with TRBD1 matching 7 bases. In germline, CDR1 is MNHEY, CDR2 SVGEGT. The CDR3 spans 14 residues. J was trimmed by 7 bases and V by 6 bases; bases with no gene match: 9. As DNA, the CDR3 is TGTGCCAGCAGCCCCTCAGGGGGTCGGCAGCCCCAGCATTTT. Its protein product is CASSPSGGRQPQHF.

The genes are TRBV27 and TRBJ2-4; 7 bases align to TRBD1. V shed 7 bases, J shed 3 bases, and the junction held 9 bases outside the gene matches. The CDR3 loop spans 15 amino acids. The germline CDR1 and CDR2 sequences are MNHEY and SMNVEV (reference sequence). Here the CDR3 reads CASTSYRGVKNIQYF. CDR3 coding DNA: TGTGCCAGCACCTCATACAGGGGAGTCAAAAACATTCAGTACTTC.

The count of this clonotype is one. The chain links TRBV29-1 to TRBJ1-4; D uncertain. There are 14 residues in the CDR3. Trimming cost V 6 bases and J 1 base, with 12 bases left between them. The V gene's germline CDR1 is SQVTM and CDR2 ANQGSEA. This CDR3 reads CSVEWLGTNEKLFF. The CDR3 DNA reads TGCAGCGTCGAGTGGCTGGGAACTAATGAAAAACTGTTTTTT.

In the case of this clonotype: This likely comes from a read error, as the CDR3 has no conserved phenylalanine or tryptophan at its end. Because the CDR3's place on the DNA is in doubt, the DNA is left out and the CDR3 is given as listed by TCRdb. The V and J genes are TRBV7-8 and TRBJ2-7. CDR1 and CDR2 (germline): SGHVS, FQNEAQ. The CDR3 has 8 residues if both end residues are counted. The CDR3: CASSLVDS.

This clonotype was detected ten times or more. The rearrangement uses TRBV15 and TRBJ1-5; the match to TRBD1 covers 8 bases. J was trimmed by 3 bases and V by 1 base; bases with no gene match: 5. The CDR3 contains 16 residues. Germline loops: CDR1 LNHNV, CDR2 YYDKDF (reference sequence). CDR3 residues: CATSRAPTGVNQPQHF. The CDR3 coding sequence is TGTGCCACCAGCAGAGCCCCGACAGGGGTCAATCAGCCCCAGCATTTT.

The J gene is TRBJ2-1, the V gene TRBV7-3; D gene uncertain. Trimming removed 5 bases at V and 3 bases at J, with 11 bases between. Germline CDR1 and CDR2: SGHTA and FQGTGA. This CDR3 is 14 amino acids long. The CDR3 DNA is TGTGCCAGCAGCCCCCCGGGCCGCTACAATGAGCAGTTCTTC. Translated, it gives CASSPPGRYNEQFF.

This clonotype was observed at least ten times. The chain recombines TRBV6-2 or TRBV6-3 with TRBJ2-5; D uncertain. The CDR3 runs to 14 residues. CDR1 is MNHEY and CDR2 is SVGEGT in the germline V gene. V was pared by 7 bases and J by 0 bases, with 12 bases between. The CDR3 region has the DNA TGTGCCAGCAAGGAGCGCGAGTACCAAGAGACCCAGTACTTC. Encoded protein: CASKEREYQETQYF.

In this sample, this clonotype turned up a few times. One junction end does not reproduce the germline sequence, and a read error may be involved. The chain uses TRBV24-1 and TRBJ1-5; D might be TRBD1 (5 bases). This CDR3 is built from 15 residues. Germline CDR1 and CDR2: KGHDR and SFDVKD. The CDR3 spells CATSDGVRGGQLQHF. The CDR3 DNA is TGTGCCACCAGTGACGGTGTGAGGGGAGGGCAGCTCCAGCATTTT.